This T cell receptor beta chain was identified in a study of regulatory T cells in long-lasting Graves disease. This sample's time point: persistent/refractory GD, antithyroid drugs over 5 years with positive TRAb. From PBMCs, RNA was extracted and then used to make the TCR library. Points from the study as a whole: The study examined only peripheral blood, not thyroid tissue. Persistent patients had more shared public clonotypes (approximately 2,700) than new patients (around 1,000).

In regard to this clonotype: The antigen is undetermined.

Assembly of TCR beta libraries relied on iRepertoire HTBI primers together with Arm-PCR of CDR3 regions. TCRdb itself ran the multiplex PCR reads through MiXCR, one entry per CDR3 protein. Seen here are a few hundred thousand distinct CDR3 sequences, 23% observed once, and the top ten hold approximately 25%. This receptor was identified in a female donor with Graves disease. Sample: peripheral blood mononuclear cells (PBMCs), taken when the disease was refractory, from a patient treated with antithyroid drugs.

For the CDR3, the DNA is TGTGCCAGCAGCCTCGAGTCGTGGGGCGGGGGGAGGTACGAGCAGTACTTC. Translation: CASSLESWGGGRYEQYF. The V call is TRBV7-9, the J call TRBJ2-7; 8 bases agree with TRBD2. Trimming cost V 5 bases and J 4 bases; bases outside gene matches: 16. CDR3 length equals 17 residues. Germline V gene data show CDR1 as SEHNR and CDR2 as FQNEAQ (reference sequence).